Below, one T cell receptor beta chain is given with its context. Its antigen is not identified. TCRdb's copy holds only in-frame clones and misses some; the assay was immunoSEQ multiplex PCR. The sample consists of about 140,000 clones, 80% to 95% of them appearing once. CDR1 is SQVTM and CDR2 is ANQGSEA in the germline V gene. CDR3 length: 14 amino acids. The junction had 4 bases not matched to a gene; V was cut back by 5 bases and J by 4 bases. This sample stems from a study of T cell responses to AZD1222 COVID-19 vaccine. Study outcomes and limitations: At baseline, just 6 or 7 AZD1222 recipients tested seropositive. Recipients of two AZD1222 doses showed rising Spike-specific TCR breadth and depth.

The sequence was obtained from an adult in good health. V usage is TRBV29-1 and J usage is TRBJ2-1; the match to TRBD2 covers 11 bases. The source material was peripheral blood, sampled on day 0 of AZD1222 vaccination. The CDR3 coding sequence is TGCAGCGTTCAGGGACTAGCGGCATACAATGAGCAGTTCTTC. Its protein product is CSVQGLAAYNEQFF.